These 8 T cell receptor beta chains were all obtained from the same sample, sequenced in a study of chemoradiotherapy in HPV16-positive cancers. Data came from immunoSEQ multiplex PCR; TCRdb stores just in-frame clones and leaves some out. The sample has 55,000 to 85,000 clones; 88% are singletons. The material sequenced was blood, taken from a patient who underwent chemoradiotherapy. The receptor set was obtained from a human donor with HPV-associated anogenital cancer.

This chain links TRBV5-5 with TRBJ2-3; D call uncertain. The germline CDR1 and CDR2 sequences are SGHKS and YYEKEE (reference sequence). The CDR3 spans 13 residues. V lost 1 base to trimming and J lost 1 base, with 4 bases between them. The CDR3 DNA is TGTGCCAGCAGCTTGTGGGGCACAGATACGCAGTATTTT. It translates to CASSLWGTDTQYF.

The rearrangement uses TRBV29-1 and TRBJ2-7; D might be TRBD1 or TRBD2, each matching 7 bases. The CDR3 is 15 residues long. Trimming removed 5 bases from V and 3 bases from J, with 20 bases in between. Germline V gives CDR1 SQVTM, CDR2 ANQGSEA. The CDR3 coding sequence is TGCAGCGTTCCGATCCCCAGGGGGGGGATCTACGAGCAGTACTTC. Translation gives CSVPIPRGGIYEQYF.

The chain combines TRBV28 with TRBJ1-5, with 8 bases aligning to TRBD1. The CDR3 covers 15 residues. The V gene's germline CDR1 is MDHEN and CDR2 SYDVKM. J was trimmed by 3 bases and V by 3 bases; bases with no gene match: 4. For the CDR3, the DNA is TGTGCCAGCAGTTTTACAGGGGGGAACAATCAGCCCCAGCATTTT. It codes for CASSFTGGNNQPQHF.

The chain combines TRBV7-6 with TRBJ2-7; TRBD1 aligns across 10 bases. Germline V CDR1 and CDR2: SGHVS, FNYEAQ. CDR3 length equals 15 residues. V gave up 5 bases and J gave up 2 bases; unmatched junction bases: 6. CDR3 sequence (DNA): TGTGCCAGCAGCGTCGGACAGGGGGGGGCCTACGAGCAGTACTTC. It encodes CASSVGQGGAYEQYF.

The chain joins TRBV9 to TRBJ1-1, with D hard to call. Germline CDR1 reads SGDLS; CDR2 reads YYNGEE. The V gene lost 2 bases and the J gene lost 5 bases, with 19 bases spanning the gap. The CDR3 extends over 16 amino acids. CDR3 in amino acids: CASSVSSRSPETEAFF. CDR3 DNA: TGTGCCAGCAGCGTTTCTTCTCGGAGCCCCGAAACTGAAGCTTTCTTT.

The chain is built from TRBV14 and TRBJ2-7; TRBD1 might be the D (5 bases). The germline V gene encodes CDR1 SGHDN and CDR2 FVKESK. CDR3 length: 14 residues. V was cut by 3 bases and J by 2 bases, with 11 bases left in between. The CDR3 sequence is CASSHGKGTYEQYF. Written as DNA, the CDR3 is TGTGCCAGCAGCCACGGAAAGGGGACCTACGAGCAGTACTTC. Together with reference TRBV14 and TRBJ2-7, the CDR3 gives the full variable domain: EAGVTQFPSHSVIEKGQTVTLRCDPISGHDNLYWYRRVMGKEIKFLLHFVKESKQDESGMPNNRFLAERTGGTYSTLKVQPAELEDSGVYFCASSHGKGTYEQYFGPGTRLTVT.

This chain uses TRBV5-8 with TRBJ2-7, with 7 bases lining up with TRBD1. Germline V gives CDR1 SGHTS, CDR2 YDEGEE. CDR3 size: 16 residues. J was trimmed by 0 bases and V by 1 base; bases with no gene match: 7. For the CDR3, the DNA is TGTGCCAGCAGCTTGTTGTGGGACAGCCTCTCCTACGAGCAGTACTTC. Translating it yields CASSLLWDSLSYEQYF.

The CDR3 loop reads CASSPSGQRSSYNEQFF. CDR3 nucleotide sequence: TGCGCCAGCAGCCCATCTGGACAGAGAAGCTCCTACAATGAGCAGTTCTTC. V and J are TRBV5-1 and TRBJ2-1, with D maybe TRBD1 (6 bases). V was clipped by 4 bases and J by 0 bases, with 17 bases between them. Germline values: CDR1 SGHRS, CDR2 YFSETQ. This CDR3 spans 17 amino acids.